The 6 T cell receptor beta chains given below trace back to one sample, sequenced in a study of Tregs in tolerant kidney transplant recipients. Related graft donors supplied nonmyeloablative bone marrow transplants, and mixed chimerism was transient. Sequenced by immunoSEQ multiplex PCR; TCRdb stores in-frame clones only, minus some. This listing includes over 14,000 clones. The sample consisted of CD4+ T cells from blood (PBMCs), taken 12 months after the transplant. The origin of the receptors is a human patient who received a combined kidney and bone marrow transplant. Some T cells may be the graft donor's.

Turning to this clone: Read sequence stops 3 residues before the CDR3 end, and the germline J gene provides the missing end. This chain uses TRBV18 with TRBJ1-5, with D uncertain. Germline values: CDR1 KGHSH, CDR2 LQKENI. Trimming removed 5 bases from V and 6 bases from J, with 14 bases in between. The CDR3 is 14 amino acids. Incomplete CDR3 DNA: TGTGCCAGCTCAACTCAGGCAGGCGTTCAGCCC. Its protein is CASSTQAGVQP. The whole CDR3 sequence is CASSTQAGVQPQHF.

Worth noting for this clone: The read gets to within 3 residues of the CDR3 end, and the germline J gene fills in the rest. The J gene is TRBJ2-5, the V gene TRBV18; possibly TRBD2 for D (5 bases). The CDR3 consists of 12 residues. Per the germline V gene, CDR1 is KGHSH and CDR2 is LQKENI. Trimming removed 3 bases from V and 7 bases from J, with 9 bases in between. The sequenced CDR3 bases are TGTGCCAGCTCACCGAGGGCTGGGACC. This encodes CASSPRAGT. The whole CDR3 sequence is CASSPRAGTQYF.

A remark on this clone: With the read ending 3 residues before the CDR3 end, the germline J gene is used to fill in that end. The J gene is TRBJ2-5, the V gene TRBV29-1; TRBD1 might be the D (5 bases). Trimming removed 7 bases from V and 0 bases from J, with 9 bases in between. Germline CDR1 and CDR2: SQVTM and ANQGSEA. CDR3 size: 12 residues. The CDR3 loop reads CSGWTNQETQYF. Incomplete CDR3 DNA: TGCAGCGGCTGGACAAACCAAGAGACC. Together with reference TRBV29-1 and TRBJ2-5, the CDR3 gives the full variable domain: SAVISQKPSRDICQRGTSLTIQCQVDSQVTMMFWYRQQPGQSLTLIATANQGSEATYESGFVIDKFPISRPNLTFSTLTVSNMSPEDSSIYLCSGWTNQETQYFGPGTRLLVL.

Incomplete CDR3 DNA: TGTGCCAGCAGTGAGCGGAGAGGGGATTCG. Translated, it gives CASSERRGDS. The entire CDR3 sequence reads CASSERRGDSQYF. The rearrangement joins TRBV6-4 to TRBJ2-3; D might be TRBD1 or TRBD2, each matching 5 bases. The sequence runs out 3 residues before the end of the CDR3; the remainder is reconstructed from the germline J gene. The germline V gene encodes CDR1 MRHNA and CDR2 SNTAGT. This CDR3 region has 13 residues.

A remark on this clone: Coverage ceases 3 residues before the CDR3 finishes, and the germline J gene fills in the end. The rearrangement links TRBV2 to TRBJ2-3; tentative D call: TRBD2 (6 bases). The V gene lost 6 bases and the J gene lost 8 bases, with 21 bases spanning the gap. This CDR3 has 15 amino acids. Germline CDR1 is SNHLY and CDR2 is FYNNEI. CDR3 DNA, as far as it was read: TGTGCCAGCAGCGAGACTAGTGGTTCACTGGGTACG. Protein: CASSETSGSLGT. The entire CDR3 sequence reads CASSETSGSLGTQYF.

A note on this clone: The sequence runs out 3 residues before the end of the CDR3; the remainder is reconstructed from the germline J gene. The gene calls are TRBV5-1 and TRBJ1-2; 8 bases line up with TRBD1. With 4 bases clipped from V and 7 bases from J, the junction kept 3 bases outside the gene matches. Germline CDR1 reads SGHRS; CDR2 reads YFSETQ. CDR3 length: 12 residues. CDR3 sequence: CASSVTGVGYTF. CDR3 bases read: TGCGCCAGCAGCGTGACAGGGGTTGGC.